The rows below give T cell receptor beta chains drawn from one sample of a study of blood T cell repertoires in COVID-19. Data came from immunoSEQ multiplex PCR; TCRdb stores just in-frame clones and leaves some out. The table records tens of thousands of clones, approximately 77% of them present only once. Sample: peripheral blood. Every receptor here comes from a human donor in a cohort sampled during active COVID-19. Each CDR3 is given with its conserved first and last residue. The D gene is left open where the match is weak. The listing skips clone size in some rows; elsewhere it reads once, few, many or a size class.

>few|TRBV30|.|TRBJ1-4
TGTGCCTGGAGCCTACAGGGACTAAATGAAAAACTGTTTTTT
CAWSLQGLNEKLFF
>.|TRBV11-2|.|TRBJ1-2
TGTGCCAGCAGCCCACTCTGGGGGGGAGTTGATGGCTACACCTTC
CASSPLWGGVDGYTF
>.|TRBV3-1/TRBV3-2|TRBD1|TRBJ1-2
TGTGCCAGCAGCCACCAGGACAGGGGTAACTATGGCTACACCTTC
CASSHQDRGNYGYTF
>.|TRBV18|.|TRBJ1-1
TGTGCCAGCTCACCACGTTCAGCGGGACACGGGAACACTGAAGCTTTCTTT
CASSPRSAGHGNTEAFF
>.|TRBV2|.|TRBJ1-2
TGTGCCAGCAGTGGCGGGGGGGTAGGCGCTAACTATGGCTACACCTTC
CASSGGGVGANYGYTF
>.|TRBV29-1|TRBD1|TRBJ2-3
TGCAGCGGAGGACAGGGGTACACAGATACGCAGTATTTT
CSGGQGYTDTQYF
>.|TRBV19|.|TRBJ2-7
TGTGCCAGTAGTCCCGACTTAGCACGCGAGCAGTACTTC
CASSPDLAREQYF
>.|TRBV25-1|.|TRBJ2-1
TGTGCCAGCAGTGAATCTTTGGGGGACTTGTCCTACAATGAGCAGTTCTTC
CASSESLGDLSYNEQFF
>.|TRBV18|TRBD1|TRBJ1-2
TGTGCCAGCTCACCCGAGCAGGGGGCCTGGTGGGGCTACACCTTC
CASSPEQGAWWGYTF
>.|TRBV18|.|TRBJ2-6
TGTGCCAGCTCACCCATGTCCCCGGCTGGGGCCAACGTCCTGACTTTC
CASSPMSPAGANVLTF
>once|TRBV7-2|.|TRBJ1-4
TGTGCCAGCAGCGCCACCGGGCCACAGGTTAATGAAAAACTGTTTTTT
CASSATGPQVNEKLFF
>once|TRBV10-3|TRBD2|TRBJ2-3
TGTGCCATCAGTGAGTCGGGACTAGCGGGAGGAGGCACAGATACGCAGTATTTT
CAISESGLAGGGTDTQYF
>.|TRBV7-9|.|TRBJ1-6
TGTGCCACGACTCAGACAGCGCGCTCCTATAATTCACCCCTCCACTTT
CATTQTARSYNSPLHF
>.|TRBV6-2/TRBV6-3|.|TRBJ1-2
TGTGCCAGCAGTTACTTAGCAGGAGGCAACTATGGCTACACCTTC
CASSYLAGGNYGYTF
>.|TRBV28|TRBD2|TRBJ2-7
TGTGCCAGCAGTTTATGGTTTAGGGGCAGCGGGAGCGGCGACGAGCAGTACTTC
CASSLWFRGSGSGDEQYF